What follows are 24 T cell receptor beta chains derived from one specimen sequenced in a study of blood T cell repertoires in COVID-19 (TCRdb year 2020). The method was the immunoSEQ multiplex PCR assay. TCRdb mirrors the immuneACCESS table, restricted to in-frame sequences. Some clones are absent from its copies; in checked studies, under half trace to an unresolved V gene, and the reason for the others is unknown. Here the sample has about 260,000 clones; 75% to 90% occur a single time. About 0.95% of the sample goes to the ten largest clones. The sequencing input was PBMCs or T cells enriched from blood (not recorded which). Every receptor here comes from a man in his fifties or sixties who had been exposed to COVID-19.

The V call is TRBV5-1, the J call TRBJ1-4; possible D gene TRBD1, 6 bases. The germline CDR1 and CDR2 sequences are SGHRS and YFSETQ. V lost 0 bases to trimming and J lost 4 bases, with 7 bases between them. The CDR3 is 14 residues long. In DNA form, the CDR3 reads TGCGCCAGCAGCTTGGGGACAGTTAATGAAAAACTGTTTTTT. Protein: CASSLGTVNEKLFF.

The CDR3 DNA is TGTGCCAGCAGCCCCCGACCGATACTAGCGGGGGGTTCTTGGGAGACCCAGTACTTC. Translation: CASSPRPILAGGSWETQYF. The chain employs TRBV11-3 and TRBJ2-5, with TRBD2 matching over 12 bases. The V and J ends lost 5 bases and 5 bases, in that order; junction bases with no gene match: 18. The CDR3 spans 19 residues. Germline V lookup: CDR1 SGHNT, CDR2 YENEEA.

This rearrangement joins TRBV3-1 (or the pseudogene TRBV3-2) to TRBJ2-1; 10 bases agree with TRBD1. J lost 0 bases, V lost 3 bases, and 2 bases had no gene match. The CDR3 runs to 16 residues. CDR1 is LGHDT, CDR2 YNNKEL, per germline (reference sequence). In DNA, the CDR3 is TGTGCCAGCAGCCAGACAGGGGGCGCCTCCTACAATGAGCAGTTCTTC. Its translation is CASSQTGGASYNEQFF.

V gene TRBV5-1 combines with J gene TRBJ1-2, with 7 bases that match TRBD1. CDR3 length: 13 residues. The J segment lost 7 bases and the V segment lost 0 bases, leaving 3 bases of the junction unmatched. Germline CDR1 is SGHRS and CDR2 is YFSETQ. DNA of the CDR3: TGCGCCAGCAGCTTGGCACAGGGGTTTGGCTACACCTTC. Protein: CASSLAQGFGYTF.

The chain uses TRBV5-1 and TRBJ1-2, with D maybe TRBD1 (5 bases). Germline CDR1 is SGHRS and CDR2 is YFSETQ. Trimming shortened V by 0 bases and J by 6 bases, and 12 bases separated the two germline ends. This CDR3 spans 14 amino acids. This CDR3 reads CASSLAALRDGYTF. CDR3 DNA: TGCGCCAGCAGCTTGGCAGCCCTCAGGGATGGCTACACCTTC.

This sequence joins TRBV27 and TRBJ2-3; D gene uncertain. V lost 5 bases, J lost 5 bases, and 8 bases lay in between. The germline CDR1 and CDR2 sequences are MNHEY and SMNVEV (reference sequence). The CDR3 contains 12 residues. The CDR3 sequence: CASSPTRDTQYF. CDR3 nucleotide sequence: TGTGCCAGCAGTCCCACAAGAGATACGCAGTATTTT.

The CDR3 nucleotides read TGCGCCAGCAGTGAAGCTAGCGGGAGTTTTAATGAGCAGTTCTTC. As protein: CASSEASGSFNEQFF. V is TRBV10-1 and J is TRBJ2-1, with 10 bases fitting TRBD2. V was pared by 3 bases and J by 7 bases, with 6 bases of the junction left unmatched. The CDR3 totals 15 residues. Germline CDR1 is WNHNN and CDR2 is SYGVQD (reference sequence).

This clone was detected only a few times. This chain uses TRBV5-1 with TRBJ1-2; D unresolved. Germline V gene lookup returns CDR1 SGHRS and CDR2 YFSETQ. V gave up 6 bases and J gave up 4 bases, with 19 bases separating them. This CDR3 has 15 residues. The chain's CDR3 is CASKPNPQQGYGYTF. CDR3 in DNA: TGCGCCAGCAAGCCTAACCCACAGCAAGGCTATGGCTACACCTTC.

The chain recombines TRBV24-1 with TRBJ2-1, with D possibly being TRBD2 (6 bases). The CDR3 extends over 14 amino acids. V was trimmed by 0 bases and J by 9 bases, leaving 11 bases between them. Germline V gene data show CDR1 as KGHDR and CDR2 as SFDVKD. This chain's CDR3 is CATSDLFGGGEQFF. The CDR3 nucleotides read TGTGCCACCAGTGATTTGTTTGGGGGAGGTGAGCAGTTCTTC.

This chain connects TRBV7-3 to TRBJ2-5, with D perhaps matching TRBD2 (5 bases). V lost 6 bases, J lost 5 bases, and 13 bases lay in between. The germline V gene encodes CDR1 SGHTA and CDR2 FQGTGA. The CDR3 sequence is 13 residues long. The CDR3 is CASSLLVRETQYF. CDR3 nucleotide sequence: TGTGCCAGCAGTTTACTAGTGCGGGAGACCCAGTACTTC.

The chain is built from TRBV19 and TRBJ1-2; D remains ambiguous. Germline values: CDR1 LNHDA, CDR2 SQIVND (reference sequence). The V and J ends lost 4 bases and 2 bases respectively, with 5 bases between them. The CDR3 is made up of 12 amino acids. This CDR3 is CASSRGNYGYTF. The CDR3 DNA reads TGTGCCAGTAGTAGAGGGAACTATGGCTACACCTTC.

This chain uses TRBV11-2 with TRBJ2-7, with 7 bases fitting TRBD1. The germline CDR1 and CDR2 sequences are SGHAT and FQNNGV. V dropped 4 bases and J dropped 4; count of bases not matched to a gene: 10. The CDR3 spans 15 residues. The DNA for the CDR3 is TGTGCCAGCAGCTCTAGTGAGGGGGCGAGGTACGAGCAGTACGTC. It specifies CASSSSEGARYEQYV.

V gene TRBV15 combines with J gene TRBJ2-3; 13 bases are shared with TRBD2. Unmatched junction bases numbered 5, after V lost 5 bases and J lost 3 bases. Germline V gene data show CDR1 as LNHNV and CDR2 as YYDKDF (reference sequence). CDR3 length: 16 residues. CDR3 bases: TGTGCCACCAGCTTCCGACTAGCGGGGGGAACAGATACGCAGTATTTT. Translating gives CATSFRLAGGTDTQYF.

Only a few counts were recorded for this clone. The chain has TRBV5-1 and TRBJ2-4; the D gene is possibly TRBD1 (6 bases). This CDR3 spans 15 amino acids. Germline-derived CDR1 and CDR2 are SGHRS and YFSETQ. With 3 bases removed from V and 0 bases from J, the gap between germline ends came to 10 bases. CDR3 bases: TGCGCCAGCAGCTCAGGGGATTTAGCCAAAAACATTCAGTACTTC. Translation: CASSSGDLAKNIQYF.

The V call is TRBV6-2 or TRBV6-3, the J call TRBJ1-2, with no clear D. The germline CDR1 and CDR2 sequences are MNHEY and SVGEGT. The CDR3 sequence is 14 residues long. Trimming left V 2 bases short and J 4 bases short, with 11 bases between. CDR3 residues: CASSYRGGSYGYTF. CDR3 nucleotide sequence: TGTGCCAGCAGTTACCGAGGCGGAAGCTATGGCTACACCTTC.

The chain couples TRBV18 to TRBJ1-2; no definite D call. V shed 2 bases and J shed 6 bases, with 16 bases lying between them. Germline CDR1 KGHSH, CDR2 LQKENI. The length of the CDR3 is 15 residues. As DNA, the CDR3 is TGTGCCAGCTCACCATTGCCAGAGGGTACGAATGGCTACACCTTC. Its protein is CASSPLPEGTNGYTF.

This sequence joins TRBV27 and TRBJ2-7; maybe TRBD1 (6 bases). The germline CDR1 and CDR2 sequences are MNHEY and SMNVEV (reference sequence). Trimming cost V 9 bases and J 1 base, with 13 bases left between them. This CDR3 comprises 13 residues. The CDR3 here is CASRSDRSYEQYV. CDR3 DNA: TGTGCCAGTCGATCTGACAGGTCCTACGAGCAGTACGTC.

This chain uses TRBV28 with TRBJ1-2; weak D call: TRBD1 (5 bases). This CDR3 region has 15 residues. Germline V gene data show CDR1 as MDHEN and CDR2 as SYDVKM. Trimming shortened V by 7 bases and J by 2 bases, and 17 bases separated the two germline ends. This CDR3 reads CASTGDSLGNYGYTF. The CDR3 DNA reads TGTGCCAGCACTGGAGACAGCCTAGGGAACTATGGCTACACCTTC.

This clone was picked up a small number of times. DNA of the CDR3: TGTGCCAGCACCTGGCACAGGAGCTCCTACGAGCAGTACTTC. Its translation: CASTWHRSSYEQYF. The chain is built from TRBV2 and TRBJ2-7; tentative D call: TRBD1 (5 bases). Germline loops: CDR1 SNHLY, CDR2 FYNNEI. V was cut by 7 bases and J by 0 bases, with 13 bases left in between. The CDR3 runs 14 residues.

The V call is TRBV2, the J call TRBJ2-2, with 9 bases lining up with TRBD1. CDR1 is SNHLY and CDR2 is FYNNEI in the germline V gene. The length of the CDR3 is 16 residues. V trimming: 7 bases; J trimming: 3 bases; junction bases outside the gene matches: 9. DNA of the CDR3: TGTGCCAGCAAGGACGGGGACAGGGAGTACACCGGGGAGCTGTTTTTT. Residues: CASKDGDREYTGELFF. Full variable domain (outside the CDR3, taken from reference TRBV2 and TRBJ2-2): EPEVTQTPSHQVTQMGQEVILRCVPISNHLYFYWYRQILGQKVEFLVSFYNNEISEKSEIFDDQFSVERPDGSNFTLKIRSTKLEDSAMYFCASKDGDREYTGELFFGEGSRLTVL.

The V gene is TRBV4-2, the J gene TRBJ2-2; D is uncertain. The CDR3 is 15 residues long. The V and J ends lost 4 bases and 6 bases respectively, with 15 bases between them. Germline lookup yields CDR1 LGHNA and CDR2 YNFKEQ. The CDR3 here is CASSPTPRGSGELFF. For the CDR3, the DNA is TGTGCCAGCAGCCCGACTCCTCGCGGCTCCGGGGAGCTGTTTTTT.

The chain has TRBV6-1 and TRBJ1-2, with 9 bases fitting TRBD1. This CDR3 has 15 amino acids. The V gene's germline CDR1 is MNHNS and CDR2 SASEGT. The V gene end was trimmed by 1 base and the J gene end by 5 bases; junction bases not matched to a gene: 5. CDR3 sequence: CASSEGDRVPYGYTF. CDR3 sequence (DNA): TGTGCCAGCAGTGAAGGGGACAGGGTTCCTTATGGCTACACCTTC.

The chain combines TRBV12-5 with TRBJ2-3; 11 bases fit TRBD2. V was clipped by 0 bases and J by 2 bases; unmatched bases: 7. CDR3 length equals 18 residues. Per germline, CDR1 LGHNT and CDR2 FRNRAP. CDR3 in DNA: TGTGCTAGTGGTTTGGTACCTTGGACTAGCGGGCTCACAGATACGCAGTATTTT. Translation: CASGLVPWTSGLTDTQYF. Full variable domain (outside the CDR3, taken from reference TRBV12-5 and TRBJ2-3): DARVTQTPRHKVTEMGQEVTMRCQPILGHNTVFWYRQTMMQGLELLAYFRNRAPLDDSGMPKDRFSAEMPDATLATLKIQPSEPRDSAVYFCASGLVPWTSGLTDTQYFGPGTRLTVL.

This chain uses TRBV5-1 with TRBJ1-2; TRBD1 aligns across 8 bases. The V and J ends lost 1 base and 3 bases, in that order; junction bases with no gene match: 5. The CDR3 is 15 amino acids. Looked up from germline, CDR1 is SGHRS and CDR2 is YFSETQ. The CDR3 DNA sequence: TGCGCCAGCAGCTTGTTTGACAGGGGAGACTATGGCTACACCTTC. Translating it yields CASSLFDRGDYGYTF. The variable domain in full, completed from reference TRBV5-1 and TRBJ1-2, reads KAGVTQTPRYLIKTRGQQVTLSCSPISGHRSVSWYQQTPGQGLQFLFEYFSETQRNKGNFPGRFSGRQFSNSRSEMNVSTLELGDSALYLCASSLFDRGDYGYTFGSGTRLTVV.